This T cell receptor (beta chain) originates from a study of T cells after yellow fever vaccination. General study findings and limits: Clonotypes appearing in both CD4 and CD8 compartments existed, and their share was small. Post-booster samples contained most primary-vaccination clones (approximately 95% CD4, 70% to 90% CD8). FACS-sorted repertoires could contain abundant clonotypes contaminating from the bulk population.

Germline-derived CDR1 and CDR2 are SGHRS and YFSETQ. The CDR3 is made up of 16 amino acids. Trimming removed 0 bases at V and 5 bases at J, with 15 bases between. This clonotype was counted only a few times. The antigen is unknown. TCRdb recomputed calls from the 5' RACE reads with MiXCR, one row per CDR3 protein. Of a few hundred thousand distinct CDR3 sequences listed, roughly 3.5% are singletons. The sequenced sample was PBMCs, obtained on the day of the yellow fever booster vaccination. The origin of this receptor is a man aged 18 to 30 who received the YFV17D yellow fever vaccine. V gene TRBV5-1 combines with J gene TRBJ2-1; D unclear. CDR3 sequence reads: CASSLDGSAEDNEQFF. As DNA, the CDR3 is TGCGCCAGCAGCTTGGACGGCAGCGCCGAGGACAATGAGCAGTTCTTC. The whole variable domain, filled in from reference TRBV5-1 and TRBJ2-1, reads KAGVTQTPRYLIKTRGQQVTLSCSPISGHRSVSWYQQTPGQGLQFLFEYFSETQRNKGNFPGRFSGRQFSNSRSEMNVSTLELGDSALYLCASSLDGSAEDNEQFFGPGTRLTVL.